Below, 27 T cell receptor beta chains from the same sample are listed, as sequenced in a study of shared clonotypes between healthy human individuals (dated by TCRdb to about 2020). Libraries were constructed by the immunoSEQ multiplex PCR assay. This is the immuneACCESS table as TCRdb keeps it, with only in-frame sequences that have V and J called. A part of the clones is gone; compared with another copy, unresolved V genes explain less than half, and the rest is unexplained. The table for this sample lists approximately 1.4 million clones; 98% of them were counted only once. Roughly 0.45% of the sample comes from the top ten. Sequences were obtained from naive CD4+ T cells sorted from blood. The meaning of the sample's cell subset or site label: CD45RA+ positively selected. These receptors originate from a man between 25 and 39 years old in good health.

Comments on this clone: Additional DNA sequences in this sample encode the identical CDR3. The chain couples TRBV18 to TRBJ2-7; D is unresolved. V lost 1 base to trimming and J lost 3 bases, with 7 bases between them. Germline values: CDR1 KGHSH, CDR2 LQKENI. This CDR3 spans 13 amino acids. CDR3 loop: CASSPLAGYEQYF. Here the CDR3 DNA reads TGTGCCAGCTCACCACTCGCAGGCTACGAGCAGTACTTC.

The chain couples TRBV6-5 to TRBJ1-2; perhaps TRBD1 as D (5 bases). The CDR3 is 15 amino acids. The ends were cut back, 3 bases at V and 4 bases at J, with 15 bases in the middle. Germline V gives CDR1 MNHEY, CDR2 SVGAGI. The CDR3 loop reads CASSYRGTEIYGYTF. The CDR3 DNA reads as TGTGCCAGCAGTTATAGGGGCACGGAAATCTATGGCTACACCTTC.

The V call is TRBV7-2, the J call TRBJ2-7; D is tentatively TRBD1 or TRBD2 (5 bases each). V lost 5 bases to trimming and J lost 4 bases, with 15 bases between them. Germline CDR1 reads SGHTA; CDR2 reads FQGNSA. The CDR3 contains 14 residues. The CDR3 region has the DNA TGTGCCAGCAGCCCTATCGGGGCCCGATACGAGCAGTACTTC. Its protein is CASSPIGARYEQYF.

The J gene is TRBJ2-1, the V gene TRBV7-6, with 13 bases aligning to TRBD2. Germline CDR1 and CDR2: SGHVS and FNYEAQ. The CDR3 sequence is 16 residues long. V lost 1 base to trimming and J lost 5 bases; unmatched junction nucleotides: 2. The CDR3 DNA sequence: TGTGCCAGCAGCTTAGGAACTAGCGGGAGGGACAATGAGCAGTTCTTC. This sequence encodes CASSLGTSGRDNEQFF.

This chain joins TRBV5-1 and TRBJ2-1, with unresolved D. Trimming pared 1 base from V and 9 bases from J, leaving 14 bases between. CDR3 size: 14 residues. Germline CDR1 is SGHRS and CDR2 is YFSETQ. This CDR3 reads CASSLLTRLTEQFF. DNA for the CDR3: TGCGCCAGCAGCTTGTTGACCCGCTTGACTGAGCAGTTCTTC. Using reference TRBV5-1 and TRBJ2-1 for the parts outside the CDR3, the full variable domain is KAGVTQTPRYLIKTRGQQVTLSCSPISGHRSVSWYQQTPGQGLQFLFEYFSETQRNKGNFPGRFSGRQFSNSRSEMNVSTLELGDSALYLCASSLLTRLTEQFFGPGTRLTVL.

This sequence joins TRBV5-1 and TRBJ2-1; TRBD2 aligns across 10 bases. CDR1 and CDR2 from the germline V gene are SGHRS and YFSETQ. Germline trimming cut 6 bases from V and 8 bases from J; bases unmatched to any gene: 8. The CDR3 runs 14 residues. In DNA, the CDR3 is TGCGCCAGCAAGGGAGTAGCGGGGGGCGATGAGCAGTTCTTC. Protein sequence: CASKGVAGGDEQFF.

The rearrangement uses TRBV4-1 and TRBJ2-2; D not resolved. The CDR3 has 13 amino acids. Trimming pared 5 bases from V and 7 bases from J, leaving 11 bases between. The germline gives CDR1 MGHRA, CDR2 YSYEKL. The CDR3 loop reads CASSTRVSGELFF. The CDR3 DNA reads as TGCGCCAGCAGCACAAGGGTTAGCGGGGAGCTGTTTTTT.

The J gene is TRBJ2-7, the V gene TRBV27; TRBD1 matches at 9 bases. The CDR3 extends over 15 amino acids. Trimming took 6 bases from V and 4 from J; bases not matched to a gene: 10. CDR1 is MNHEY, CDR2 SMNVEV, per germline (reference sequence). DNA of the CDR3: TGTGCCAGCAGCCCTCTGGGACAGGGCCTTTACGAGCAGTACTTC. This codes for CASSPLGQGLYEQYF.

This clone was observed once. This sequence joins TRBV7-6 and TRBJ2-7, with D perhaps matching TRBD2 (5 bases). V was clipped by 3 bases and J by 0 bases, with 24 bases between them. Germline CDR1 reads SGHVS; CDR2 reads FNYEAQ. The CDR3 is 19 amino acids. CDR3 bases: TGTGCCAGCAGCTTGCTTTTAACTGTAACGGGGATGGGCTCCTACGAGCAGTACTTC. Residues: CASSLLLTVTGMGSYEQYF.

The chain uses TRBV9 and TRBJ2-2, with 9 bases fitting TRBD1. CDR1 SGDLS and CDR2 YYNGEE come from the germline V gene. Trimming removed 7 bases from V and 3 bases from J; junction bases left unmatched: 4. The CDR3 extends over 14 amino acids. For the CDR3, the DNA is TGTGCCAGCGGACAGGGGAGTCACACCGGGGAGCTGTTTTTT. Translated, it gives CASGQGSHTGELFF.

The chain uses TRBV7-2 and TRBJ2-2; D gene unclear. Trimming shortened V by 3 bases and J by 6 bases, and 5 bases separated the two germline ends. There are 12 residues in the CDR3. CDR1 and CDR2 (germline): SGHTA, FQGNSA. CDR3 sequence: CASSFVPGELFF. In DNA form, the CDR3 reads TGTGCCAGCAGCTTTGTACCCGGGGAGCTGTTTTTT. The variable domain in full, completed from reference TRBV7-2 and TRBJ2-2, reads GAGVSQSPSNKVTEKGKDVELRCDPISGHTALYWYRQSLGQGLEFLIYFQGNSAPDKSGLPSDRFSAERTGGSVSTLTIQRTQQEDSAVYLCASSFVPGELFFGEGSRLTVL.

The J gene is TRBJ2-1, the V gene TRBV5-4; D could derive from TRBD1 or TRBD2 (5 bases each). This CDR3 is built from 14 residues. V dropped 1 base and J dropped 7 bases, with 12 bases sitting between them. CDR1 is SGHNT, CDR2 YYREEE, per germline (reference sequence). This CDR3 reads CASSLNGASNEQFF. CDR3 sequence (DNA): TGTGCCAGCAGCTTGAACGGGGCGTCGAATGAGCAGTTCTTC.

The gene calls are TRBV19 and TRBJ2-7, with 7 bases aligning to TRBD2. V trimming: 6 bases; J trimming: 7 bases; junction bases outside the gene matches: 12. The germline V gene has CDR1 LNHDA and CDR2 SQIVND (reference sequence). CDR3 length equals 14 residues. The CDR3 nucleotides are TGTGCCAGTAGCGAACTAGCGACATCGGGGGAGCAGTACTTC. Encoded protein: CASSELATSGEQYF.

The chain has TRBV28 and TRBJ1-5; 8 nucleotides line up with TRBD1. The CDR3 is 14 residues long. Trimming at V came to 7 bases and at J to 5 bases, leaving 7 bases not matched to a gene. The germline V gene has CDR1 MDHEN and CDR2 SYDVKM. The CDR3 region has the DNA TGTGCCAGCATCATGGACAGGGTTCATCAGCCCCAGCATTTT. Protein product: CASIMDRVHQPQHF.

J is TRBJ2-1 and V is TRBV7-3; no reliable D call. The CDR3 is made up of 13 amino acids. V was trimmed by 3 bases and J by 2 bases, leaving 5 bases between them. Germline-derived CDR1 and CDR2 are SGHTA and FQGTGA. CDR3 protein: CASSLRPYNEQFF. CDR3 DNA sequence: TGTGCCAGCAGCTTGCGGCCCTACAATGAGCAGTTCTTC.

This chain joins TRBV7-8 and TRBJ1-1; 8 bases are a match to TRBD1. The CDR3 spans 16 residues. Germline V gene data show CDR1 as SGHVS and CDR2 as FQNEAQ. V gave up 1 base and J gave up 1 base; unmatched junction bases: 5. This CDR3 reads CASSLGQGRTNTEAFF. The CDR3 DNA follows: TGTGCCAGCAGCTTAGGACAGGGGCGGACGAACACTGAAGCTTTCTTT.

The chain uses TRBV7-3 and TRBJ2-7, with TRBD2 matching 11 bases. The V and J ends lost 6 bases and 5 bases, in that order; junction bases with no gene match: 9. This CDR3 spans 15 amino acids. Germline V gene sequence: CDR1 SGHTA, CDR2 FQGTGA. The CDR3 here is CASSRRLAGIDEQYF. CDR3 bases: TGTGCCAGCAGTCGACGACTAGCGGGGATTGACGAGCAGTACTTC. Full variable domain (missing parts from reference TRBV7-3 and TRBJ2-7): GAGVSQTPSNKVTEKGKYVELRCDPISGHTALYWYRQSLGQGPEFLIYFQGTGAADDSGLPNDRFFAVRPEGSVSTLKIQRTERGDSAVYLCASSRRLAGIDEQYFGPGTRLTVT.

The rearrangement joins TRBV13 to TRBJ1-1; D is undetermined. Trimming removed 1 base at V and 7 bases at J, with 4 bases between. Per germline, CDR1 PRHDT and CDR2 FYEKMQ (reference sequence). The CDR3 is made up of 11 amino acids. The CDR3 DNA reads TGTGCCAGCAGCTTAGTGCATGAAGCTTTCTTT. This encodes CASSLVHEAFF.

The gene calls are TRBV28 and TRBJ2-1; D call uncertain. The CDR3 runs 14 residues. Germline V gene data show CDR1 as MDHEN and CDR2 as SYDVKM. V shed 4 bases and J shed 5 bases, with 12 bases lying between them. This CDR3 is CASSSSSWDNEQFF. CDR3 DNA sequence: TGTGCCAGCAGTTCCAGCAGCTGGGACAATGAGCAGTTCTTC.

The chain employs TRBV7-2 and TRBJ2-7; possible D gene TRBD1, 6 bases. Germline V CDR1 and CDR2: SGHTA, FQGNSA. This CDR3 spans 11 amino acids. With 9 bases removed from V and 5 bases from J, the gap between germline ends came to 11 bases. CDR3 DNA sequence: TGTGCCAGTCAGGGGAATGACGAGCAGTACTTC. This encodes CASQGNDEQYF.

This chain links TRBV27 with TRBJ1-3; 10 positions agree with TRBD1. The V gene end was trimmed by 5 bases and the J gene end by 3 bases; junction bases not matched to a gene: 7. CDR3 length equals 16 residues. Germline CDR1 is MNHEY and CDR2 is SMNVEV (reference sequence). CDR3 nucleotide sequence: TGTGCCAGCAGTCCCGGGACAGGGGTTTTTGGAAACACCATATATTTT. Its protein product is CASSPGTGVFGNTIYF.

This clone was seen once. The rearrangement links TRBV12-2 to TRBJ2-3; the D call in the table, TRBD2, was not verified against the DNA. TRBV12-2 is assigned pseudogene status. The CDR3 loop spans 16 amino acids. CDR3 nucleotides: TGTGCAAGTCCTTGGAGCGGCGGGAGGGCTACAGATACGCAGTATTTT. It translates to CASPWSGGRATDTQYF.

This sequence joins TRBV5-6 and TRBJ2-7, with 9 bases lining up with TRBD1. CDR3 length: 15 residues. Germline V CDR1 and CDR2: SGHDT, YYEEEE. J lost 0 bases, V lost 1 base, and 2 bases had no gene match. CDR3 region: CASSLWDRDSYEQYF. The CDR3 coding sequence is TGTGCCAGCAGCTTGTGGGACAGGGACTCCTACGAGCAGTACTTC.

The J gene is TRBJ2-7, the V gene TRBV29-1; D may be TRBD1 (5 bases). Germline V gene data show CDR1 as SQVTM and CDR2 as ANQGSEA. The V and J ends lost 7 bases and 3 bases respectively, with 16 bases between them. The CDR3 has 13 amino acids. CDR3: CSAGQGVGYEQYF. CDR3 bases: TGCAGCGCAGGACAAGGGGTGGGCTACGAGCAGTACTTC.

On this clone itself: The same CDR3 also results from other DNA sequences found in this sample. The rearrangement uses TRBV5-1 and TRBJ1-1; TRBD1 might be the D (5 bases). This CDR3 region has 14 residues. The V and J ends lost 2 bases and 1 base respectively, with 9 bases between them. Germline V gene lookup returns CDR1 SGHRS and CDR2 YFSETQ. The CDR3 sequence is CASSFGGSNTEAFF. The CDR3 coding sequence is TGCGCCAGCAGCTTCGGGGGGTCGAACACTGAAGCTTTCTTT.

This clone occurred once. V gene TRBV4-2 combines with J gene TRBJ2-7; 7 bases fit TRBD1. The CDR3 loop spans 17 amino acids. Germline CDR1 LGHNA, CDR2 YNFKEQ. After removal of 1 base from V and 1 base from J, the junction contained 10 bases not matched to a gene. The CDR3 sequence: CASSQGGYRGHSYEQYF. The CDR3 coding sequence is TGTGCCAGCAGCCAAGGGGGCTACAGGGGCCATTCCTACGAGCAGTACTTC.

This chain uses TRBV11-2 with TRBJ2-5; 9 nucleotides line up with TRBD2. V was pared by 2 bases and J by 2 bases, with 6 bases of the junction left unmatched. CDR1 is SGHAT and CDR2 is FQNNGV in the germline V gene. CDR3 length equals 16 residues. The CDR3 spells CASSLFAGGGQETQYF. In DNA, the CDR3 is TGTGCCAGCAGCTTATTCGCGGGAGGGGGGCAAGAGACCCAGTACTTC.